Presented here are 14 T cell receptor beta chains from one specimen sequenced in a study of graft-versus-host responses after intestinal transplantation. The antigens of these receptors remain unknown. Libraries were prepared by immunoSEQ multiplex PCR; TCRdb keeps only in-frame clonotypes and omits some of them. The sample has 85,000 to 90,000 clones; approximately 90% are singletons. The specimen comprised unstimulated CD4+ T cells sorted from spleen or lymph node cells, sampled before transplant. The receptors shown here come from a human donor who was the organ donor for an intestinal transplant.

The rearrangement uses TRBV6-1 and TRBJ2-5, with TRBD2 matching 9 bases. Looked up from germline, CDR1 is MNHNS and CDR2 is SASEGT. V trimming: 4 bases; J trimming: 2 bases; junction bases outside the gene matches: 11. The CDR3 runs 17 residues. The CDR3 spells CASSARLAAARQETQYF. The CDR3 DNA reads as TGTGCCAGCAGTGCACGACTAGCGGCGGCCCGACAAGAGACCCAGTACTTC.

The rearrangement joins TRBV5-1 to TRBJ1-4; D gene uncertain. From germline, CDR1 is SGHRS and CDR2 YFSETQ. V was shortened by 1 base and J by 4 bases, with 5 bases between the two germline ends. The CDR3 extends over 13 amino acids. Here the CDR3 reads CASSLLLNEKLFF. The CDR3 DNA follows: TGCGCCAGCAGCTTGCTCCTTAATGAAAAACTGTTTTTT.

The genes are TRBV6-6 and TRBJ2-2; 8 positions match TRBD1. There are 16 residues in the CDR3. Germline CDR1 is MNHNY and CDR2 is SVGAGI (reference sequence). The trim removed 6 bases at V and 1 base at J, leaving 7 bases unmatched. The CDR3: CASRSFGQGNTGELFF. In nucleotides, the CDR3 is TGTGCCAGCAGGTCCTTTGGACAGGGGAACACCGGGGAGCTGTTTTTT.

This clone turned up a few times. V gene TRBV6-5 combines with J gene TRBJ1-5; the match to TRBD1 covers 7 bases. This CDR3 region has 15 residues. After removal of 6 bases from V and 3 bases from J, the junction contained 8 bases not matched to a gene. Germline V gene sequence: CDR1 MNHEY, CDR2 SVGAGI. Here the CDR3 DNA reads TGTGCCAGCAGGCTCCCGGGACAGATCAATCAGCCCCAGCATTTT. Its translation: CASRLPGQINQPQHF.

This sequence joins TRBV2 and TRBJ1-4; 8 bases match TRBD1. Germline V lookup: CDR1 SNHLY, CDR2 FYNNEI. The CDR3 is made up of 14 amino acids. V dropped 5 bases and J dropped 4; count of bases not matched to a gene: 3. The DNA of the CDR3 is TGTGCCAGCAGTTCAGGGGGCGGTAATGAAAAACTGTTTTTT. Translated: CASSSGGGNEKLFF. Based on the CDR3 plus reference TRBV2 and TRBJ1-4, the full variable domain is EPEVTQTPSHQVTQMGQEVILRCVPISNHLYFYWYRQILGQKVEFLVSFYNNEISEKSEIFDDQFSVERPDGSNFTLKIRSTKLEDSAMYFCASSSGGGNEKLFFGSGTQLSVL.

J is TRBJ1-1 and V is TRBV7-9; TRBD1 agrees at 12 bases. CDR1 SEHNR and CDR2 FQNEAQ come from the germline V gene (reference sequence). V dropped 0 bases and J dropped 4; count of bases not matched to a gene: 3. The CDR3 length is 16 residues. CDR3 in amino acids: CASSLAGTGGFTEAFF. The CDR3 coding sequence is TGTGCCAGCAGCTTAGCCGGGACAGGGGGCTTCACTGAAGCTTTCTTT.

This clone was seen a single time. V usage is TRBV7-2 and J usage is TRBJ2-5; 9 bases fit TRBD2. Germline CDR1 and CDR2: SGHTA and FQGNSA. V shed 1 base and J 4 bases; nucleotides not matched to a gene: 10. CDR3 length: 17 residues. DNA for the CDR3: TGTGCCAGCAGCTTAGGGGTTTCGGCGGGAGGGATAGAGACCCAGTACTTC. It specifies CASSLGVSAGGIETQYF.

The V and J genes are TRBV7-2 and TRBJ2-7; D not certain. The CDR3 spans 12 residues. Trimming took off 6 bases at V and 7 bases at J, with 13 bases between the two ends. The germline gives CDR1 SGHTA, CDR2 FQGNSA. The DNA of the CDR3 is TGTGCCAGCAGTCGCGAGGTGGAAGAGCAGTACTTC. Its translation: CASSREVEEQYF. The complete variable domain, with remaining parts taken from reference TRBV7-2 and TRBJ2-7, reads GAGVSQSPSNKVTEKGKDVELRCDPISGHTALYWYRQSLGQGLEFLIYFQGNSAPDKSGLPSDRFSAERTGGSVSTLTIQRTQQEDSAVYLCASSREVEEQYFGPGTRLTVT.

J is TRBJ1-2 and V is TRBV9; 8 bases are a match to TRBD1. Germline-derived CDR1 and CDR2 are SGDLS and YYNGEE. The CDR3 sequence is 16 residues long. Germline trimming cut 5 bases from V and 0 bases from J; bases unmatched to any gene: 9. The CDR3 spells CASSPIQGAANYGYTF. DNA for the CDR3: TGTGCCAGCAGTCCTATCCAGGGGGCCGCTAACTATGGCTACACCTTC.

J is TRBJ2-3 and V is TRBV7-6; D remains ambiguous. This CDR3 region has 15 residues. Germline CDR1 is SGHVS and CDR2 is FNYEAQ. V was shortened by 3 bases and J by 0 bases, with 10 bases between the two germline ends. CDR3 sequence reads: CASSFVGSSTDTQYF. The CDR3 DNA follows: TGTGCCAGCAGCTTCGTCGGTTCTAGCACAGATACGCAGTATTTT.

The CDR3 DNA reads as TGTGCCAGTAGTATAGTGGGACAGAGACTCTATGGCTACACCTTC. This encodes CASSIVGQRLYGYTF. The chain employs TRBV19 and TRBJ1-2, with 7 positions matching TRBD1. Per germline, CDR1 LNHDA and CDR2 SQIVND (reference sequence). J lost 4 bases, V lost 1 base, and 6 bases had no gene match. The CDR3 sequence is 15 residues long.

The rearrangement uses TRBV9 and TRBJ2-7; 8 bases fit TRBD2. V dropped 0 bases and J dropped 0; count of bases not matched to a gene: 5. The length of the CDR3 is 16 residues. Germline V lookup: CDR1 SGDLS, CDR2 YYNGEE. Here the CDR3 reads CASSVASSGGSYEQYF. CDR3 nucleotides: TGTGCCAGCAGCGTAGCCTCGAGCGGGGGCTCCTACGAGCAGTACTTC.

V usage is TRBV9 and J usage is TRBJ2-1; D ambiguous. This CDR3 is built from 15 residues. Germline V CDR1 and CDR2: SGDLS, YYNGEE. The V end lost 3 bases, the J end lost 4 bases, and 14 bases lay between the germline ends. In DNA, the CDR3 is TGTGCCAGCAGCGGGCCGTTTTCTGTATACAATGAGCAGTTCTTC. Encoded protein: CASSGPFSVYNEQFF.

V is TRBV30 and J is TRBJ2-7; a weak D match, TRBD1 (6 bases). V was cut by 5 bases and J by 0 bases, with 17 bases left in between. The germline V gene has CDR1 GTSNPN and CDR2 SVGIG (reference sequence). The CDR3 extends over 15 amino acids. CDR3 residues: CAWVPGAGRSYEQYF. In DNA, the CDR3 is TGTGCCTGGGTTCCAGGGGCGGGTCGCTCCTACGAGCAGTACTTC.